The clone carrying this TCR beta chain appeared many times. MiXCR, run by TCRdb on the RACE reads, gives a single entry per CDR3 protein. The table has around 52,000 distinct CDR3 sequences, 9.3% seen once. Per germline, CDR1 LGHDT and CDR2 YNNKEL (reference sequence). This CDR3 has 16 residues. V lost 1 base and J lost 4, with 11 bases in between. The data belong to a study of human T cells and chemical hapten exposure. Time point described: patch test 1, 2 weeks after DPC sensitization. Treatment defined: therapeutic diphenylcyclopropenone sensitization with weekly scalp DPC. This sequence was found in a woman aged 35 to 49 with alopecia areata. Some clones in this sample may be carry-over from other donors' samples. Sequencing was performed on whole blood, taken in connection with sensitization to the hapten diphenylcyclopropenone (DPC). The chain couples TRBV3-1 to TRBJ2-6; D not certain. The CDR3 nucleotides are TGTGCCAGCAGCCAAGGGGATGGCCTAGGGGCCAACGTCCTGACTTTC. Translated, it gives CASSQGDGLGANVLTF. The whole variable domain, remainder taken from reference TRBV3-1 and TRBJ2-6, is DTAVSQTPKYLVTQMGNDKSIKCEQNLGHDTMYWYKQDSKKFLKIMFSYNNKELIINETVPNRFSPKSPDKAHLNLHINSLELGDSAVYFCASSQGDGLGANVLTFGAGSRLTVL.